This TCR beta chain was recovered during a study of blood T cell repertoires in COVID-19 (dated by TCRdb to the early 2020s). Regarding the study in general: Collaborator samples came from the United States, Italy and Spain and covered acute and convalescent phases of COVID-19. Samples came from the ongoing ImmuneRACE study (first 160 participants) plus 1,254 subjects from 6 global collaborators. The dataset comprised deeply sampled blood TCRbeta repertoires from subjects exposed to, actively infected with, or recovered from COVID-19. The repertoires were released in a freely available public database meant as a resource for research on the immune response to SARS-CoV-2. Where available, HLA class I and class II types were obtained from metadata supplied by the sample provider rather than from assay-based typing. Sample metadata almost always included a de-identified subject ID, COVID-19 status, age in years and sex. The material from the prospective study consisted of cDNA or gDNA derived from T cells, B-cell-depleted T cells, or PBMCs. On the study overall, not on this receptor specifically: Clinical and demographic metadata were provided uncurated, with the amount varying by source and participant.

V is pruned by 0 bases and J by 3 bases, leaving 5 bases of the junction without a gene match. The germline V gene gives CDR1 as SGDLS and CDR2 as YYNGEE. The CDR3 holds 18 amino acids from the cysteine to the phenylalanine. CDR3 DNA only is kept here, 54 bases in frame from base 1. This clone was observed a single time. Which antigen it targets is not known. No per-base quality is available; no much larger clone lies one base away. The immunoSEQ Assay, a bias-controlled multiplex PCR, was used to amplify TCRbeta CDR3 regions from genomic DNA. The study's processing was this. Within the assay, amplification of reference gene primers was used to estimate how many nucleated cells each sample contained. To quantify the absolute abundance of each unique TCRbeta CDR3 rearrangement, sequence reads were collapsed and filtered. For each sample, productive Simpson clonality was calculated as the square root of Simpson's diversity index over productive rearrangements. In its TCRdb copy, this immuneACCESS table keeps in-frame sequences only and misses some clones. Where compared with another copy, unresolved V genes explain less than half of these, and the others have no known cause. For V, J and clone size, that table is used; D and trimming come from the DNA. The sample includes about 240,000 clones, with approximately 90% observed a single time. The leading ten clones occupy 3.5% to 4.5% of the sample.

Participants in the prospective study were enrolled through a virtual design, were aged about 18 to 90 years, and lived in roughly 26 United States geographic areas. To assign participants to cohorts, the prospective study relied on clinical history that participants themselves reported in a screening survey and a study questionnaire. For ImmuneRACE Cohort 3, a participant was defined as recovered based on two consecutive negative NP/OP PCR tests, clearance by a healthcare professional, or resolution of symptoms. Each participant in the prospective study had whole blood, serum and a nasopharyngeal or oropharyngeal swab collected by mobile phlebotomists. Additional blood draws and questionnaires over an approximately two-month period could optionally be provided by prospective study participants. Blood samples from the prospective study were shipped frozen or at room temperature prior to DNA extraction.

The clonotype comes from a woman in her 30s who had recovered from COVID-19. The sequencing input was PBMCs or T cells enriched from blood (not recorded which). The V and J genes are TRBV9 and TRBJ2-2; 13 bases in the middle match TRBD2. Here is the DNA: TGTGCCAGCAGCGTAGGACTAGCGGGAGGATTTGACACCGGGGAGCTGTTTTTT. Its protein reads: CASSVGLAGGFDTGELFF.